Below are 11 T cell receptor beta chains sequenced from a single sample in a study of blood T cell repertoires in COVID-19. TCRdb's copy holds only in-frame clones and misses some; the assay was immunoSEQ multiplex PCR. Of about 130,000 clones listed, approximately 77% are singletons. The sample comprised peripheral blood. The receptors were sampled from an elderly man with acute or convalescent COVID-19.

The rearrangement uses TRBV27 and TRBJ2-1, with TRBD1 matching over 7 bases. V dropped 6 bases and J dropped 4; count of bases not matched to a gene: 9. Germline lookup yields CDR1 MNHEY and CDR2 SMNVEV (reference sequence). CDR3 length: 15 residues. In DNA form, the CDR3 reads TGTGCCAGCAGCAGGTTCAGGGGGTCTTACAATGAGCAGTTCTTC. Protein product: CASSRFRGSYNEQFF.

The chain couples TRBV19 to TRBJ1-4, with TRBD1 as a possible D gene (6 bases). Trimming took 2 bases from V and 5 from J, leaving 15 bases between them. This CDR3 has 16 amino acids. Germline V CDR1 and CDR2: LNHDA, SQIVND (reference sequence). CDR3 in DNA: TGTGCCAGTAGTATATCGACAGGCCCGCTCAATGAAAAACTGTTTTTT. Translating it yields CASSISTGPLNEKLFF.

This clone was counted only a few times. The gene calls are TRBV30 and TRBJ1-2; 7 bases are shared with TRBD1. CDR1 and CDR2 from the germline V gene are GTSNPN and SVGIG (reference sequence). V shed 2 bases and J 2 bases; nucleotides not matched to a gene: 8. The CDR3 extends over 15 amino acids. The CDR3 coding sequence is TGTGCCTGGAGTAGGCGAGGACAGGACAACTATGGCTACACCTTC. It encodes CAWSRRGQDNYGYTF.

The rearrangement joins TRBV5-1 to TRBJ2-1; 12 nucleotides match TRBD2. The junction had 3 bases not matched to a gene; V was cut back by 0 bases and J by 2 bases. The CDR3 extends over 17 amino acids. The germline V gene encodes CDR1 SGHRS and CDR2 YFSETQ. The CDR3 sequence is CASSLAPSGGAYNEQFF. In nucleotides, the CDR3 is TGCGCCAGCAGCTTGGCCCCTAGCGGGGGGGCCTACAATGAGCAGTTCTTC.

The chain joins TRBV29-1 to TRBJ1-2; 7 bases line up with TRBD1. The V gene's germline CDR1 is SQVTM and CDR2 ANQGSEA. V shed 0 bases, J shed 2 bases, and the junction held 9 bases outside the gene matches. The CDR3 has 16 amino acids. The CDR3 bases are TGCAGCGTTGAAGACAGGGGGGCCCTAAAAAACTATGGCTACACCTTC. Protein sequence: CSVEDRGALKNYGYTF.

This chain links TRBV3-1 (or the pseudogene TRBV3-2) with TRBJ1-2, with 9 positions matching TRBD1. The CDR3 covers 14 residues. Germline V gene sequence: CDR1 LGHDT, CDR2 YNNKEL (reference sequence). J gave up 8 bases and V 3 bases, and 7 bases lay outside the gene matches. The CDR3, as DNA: TGTGCCAGCAGCCAGTCCGGGACAGGGTCCGGCTACACCTTC. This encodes CASSQSGTGSGYTF.

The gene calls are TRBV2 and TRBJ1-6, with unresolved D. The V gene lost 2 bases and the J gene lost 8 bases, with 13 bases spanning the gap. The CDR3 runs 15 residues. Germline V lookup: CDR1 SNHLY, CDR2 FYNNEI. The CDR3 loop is CASSENLGRYSPLHF. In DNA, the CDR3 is TGTGCCAGCAGTGAAAACCTAGGGAGGTATTCACCCCTCCACTTT.

CDR3 residues: CASSYSGVWGRVEHGELFF. The CDR3 region has the DNA TGTGCCAGCAGTTACTCTGGGGTATGGGGCCGAGTTGAACACGGGGAGCTGTTTTTT. The chain combines TRBV6-2 or TRBV6-3 with TRBJ2-2, with D possibly being TRBD1 (5 bases). CDR1 is MNHEY and CDR2 is SVGEGT in the germline V gene. Trimming took 0 bases from V and 7 from J, leaving 24 bases between them. The CDR3 runs 19 residues.

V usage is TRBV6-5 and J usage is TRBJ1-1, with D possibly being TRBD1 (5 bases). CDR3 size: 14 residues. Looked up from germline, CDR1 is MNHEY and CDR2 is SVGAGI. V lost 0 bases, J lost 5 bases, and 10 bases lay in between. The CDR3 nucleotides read TGTGCCAGCAGTTACTCGGCAGGGAGGACTGAAGCTTTCTTT. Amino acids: CASSYSAGRTEAFF.

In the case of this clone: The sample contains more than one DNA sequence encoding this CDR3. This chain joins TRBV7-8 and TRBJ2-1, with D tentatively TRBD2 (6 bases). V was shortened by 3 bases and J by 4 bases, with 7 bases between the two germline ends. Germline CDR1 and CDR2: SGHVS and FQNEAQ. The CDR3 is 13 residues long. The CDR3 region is CASSLGLYNEQFF. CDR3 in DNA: TGTGCCAGCAGCTTGGGACTTTACAATGAGCAGTTCTTC.

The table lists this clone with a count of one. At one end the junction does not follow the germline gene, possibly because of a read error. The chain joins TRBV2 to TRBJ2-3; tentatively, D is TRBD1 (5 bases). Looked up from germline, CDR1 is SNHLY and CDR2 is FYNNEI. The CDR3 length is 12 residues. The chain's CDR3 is CASSPTRAGQDF. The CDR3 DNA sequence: TGTGCCAGCAGCCCAACCAGGGCAGGGCAGGATTTT.